This T cell receptor (beta chain) appears in the sequencing data of a study of CD8 T cells in Susac syndrome (dated by TCRdb to between 2018 and 2021). The study in broad terms: Among the Susac syndrome patients who were sequenced, clinically active disease was present in six and clinical remission was observed in fewer than 10. Susac syndrome patients were therapy-naive, on corticosteroids (some also receiving IVIg), or on IVIg alone at blood withdrawal. Repertoire sequencing was used to test whether CD8+ T cell activation and differentiation in Susac syndrome was antigen driven.

The CDR3 numbers 14 residues from cysteine through phenylalanine. The retained sequence is limited to the CDR3, 42 bases, with the frame set at the first base. CDR1 and CDR2 are read off the germline V gene as SGHRS and YFSETQ. V is trimmed back by 4 bases and J by 7 bases, and the junction contains 8 bases that no gene match accounts for. This clonotype came up once. No antigen is known for it. Base qualities are not provided; no much larger clone lies one nucleotide away. One read alone provides weak support. Results the study describes overall, beyond this receptor: The study acknowledged that relatively few individuals were included in the TCR sequencing and HLA analysis. In the CD4+ T cell repertoire of Susac syndrome patients, clonal expansion was not detected.

RNA was extracted using the RNeasy kit, and about 0.5 to 1 ug of the RNA was reverse transcribed with random hexamers. The immunoSEQ multiplex PCR assay, which covers 54 Vbeta and 13 Jbeta segments, was used to amplify TCR beta CDR3 regions. Bias from PCR amplification was corrected by using a synthetic template baseline for primer optimization and for computational correction. On the authors' methods: Reads were annotated to V, D and J genes according to IMGT and were analyzed with immunoSEQ Analyzer, with only productive sequences retained. To calculate clonality, Shannon entropy was normalized by log2 of the number of productive unique sequences and then subtracted from one. For each patient and control, public and private clones were evaluated within the 100 most prevalent clones. A clone was defined as Susac-specific if it was absent from the healthy and MS cohorts, from some 980 published viral clones and from other ImmuneACCESS disease sequences. TCRdb reworked the public reads: Q25 trimming with fastp, MiXCR clone assembly, productive beta chains retained. Every distinct CDR3 protein forms one entry, paired with its most common genes and DNA. Clone size and V and J calls follow TCRdb, not the original study. The sample contains about 190,000 distinct CDR3 sequences, about 94% of them found a single time. Of the sample, 0.098% falls within the top ten clones.

Peripheral blood CD8+ and CD4+ T cells from healthy donors, Susac syndrome patients and multiple sclerosis patients were profiled using high-throughput TCR beta sequencing. Recently defined diagnostic criteria for definite or probable disease were met by the Susac syndrome patients. CD8+ TEMRA cells were enriched by FACS, while bulk CD8+ and CD4+ T cells were purified by magnetic negative isolation. Blood was collected in EDTA tubes and processed within 24 hours, with PBMCs isolated through density gradient centrifugation. PBMCs intended for TCR sequencing were cryopreserved in liquid nitrogen and were subsequently thawed in a 37 degrees C water bath. A purity of at least 90% was achieved for sorted or isolated CD4+, CD8+ and CD8+ TEMRA cells.

This sequence originates from a human donor with Susac syndrome. The sequence links TRBV5-1 to TRBJ1-1; 9 nucleotides in the junction match TRBD1. The sample was CD4+ T cells from PBMCs. The DNA reads TGCGCCAGCAGCGGACAGGGGCCAGTTGTTGAAGCTTTCTTT. This translates into CASSGQGPVVEAFF.